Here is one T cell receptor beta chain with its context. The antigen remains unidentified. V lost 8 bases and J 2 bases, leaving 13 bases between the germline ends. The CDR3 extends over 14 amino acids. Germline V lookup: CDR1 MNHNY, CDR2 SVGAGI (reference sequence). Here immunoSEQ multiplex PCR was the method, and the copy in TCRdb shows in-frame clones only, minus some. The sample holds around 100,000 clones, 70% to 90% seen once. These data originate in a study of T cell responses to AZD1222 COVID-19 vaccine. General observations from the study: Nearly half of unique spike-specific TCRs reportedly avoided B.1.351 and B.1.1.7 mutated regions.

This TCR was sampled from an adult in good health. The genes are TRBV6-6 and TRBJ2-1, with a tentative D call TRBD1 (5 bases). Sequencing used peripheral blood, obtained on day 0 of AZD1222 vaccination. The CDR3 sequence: CASGIKGPYNEQFF. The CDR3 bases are TGTGCCAGCGGCATAAAGGGGCCCTACAATGAGCAGTTCTTC.